Detailed here is one T cell receptor (beta chain). Its antigen is unknown. Base qualities are not at hand, and no much larger clone is one base apart. The data were obtained in a study of technical replicates of blood from a handful of donors (dated by TCRdb to 2017 to 2019). The CDR3 runs 15 residues from the cysteine to the phenylalanine. CDR3 DNA only is kept here, 45 bases in frame from base 1. CDR1 MGHRA and CDR2 YSYEKL were looked up in the germline V gene. Between the V and J ends, shortened by 1 base and 0 bases respectively, the junction contains 6 bases. Libraries were prepared through the immunoSEQ multiplex PCR assay. The table was pulled from immuneACCESS by TCRdb, which kept in-frame rearrangements only. Such tables lose some clones; where checked, under half of the loss comes from unresolved V genes, and the rest has no known cause. The sample yields approximately 69,000 clones; 88% were counted once. About 4.6% of the sample rests with the top ten.

Sample: PBMCs. The rearranged chain carries TRBV4-1 and TRBJ1-4, with no reliable assignment of the D segment. This sequence originates from a human donor in good health. Some clones in this sample may be carry-over from other donors' samples. The bases are TGCGCCAGCAGCCAAGTCGGGGCAACTAATGAAAAACTGTTTTTT. This yields the protein CASSQVGATNEKLFF.